The 8 T cell receptor beta chains listed next were all sequenced from one sample in a study of blood T cell repertoires in COVID-19. Clones were sequenced by immunoSEQ multiplex PCR, and TCRdb holds only the in-frame ones, with some missing. The table has 170,000 or so clones, around 84% seen once. The sequenced sample consisted of peripheral blood. These receptor sequences come from a man aged 50 or older with active or convalescent COVID-19.

To note about this clone: The junction departs from germline at one end; a sequencing error may be responsible. V is TRBV18 and J is TRBJ2-1; no clear D. This CDR3 region has 15 residues. The V gene's germline CDR1 is KGHSH and CDR2 LQKENI. The CDR3, as DNA: TGTGCCAGCTCACCACAAGTCCAGTCCTCCAATGAGCAGTTCTTC. It is translated as CASSPQVQSSNEQFF.

The chain joins TRBV6-5 to TRBJ1-1; D gene unclear. The germline V gene has CDR1 MNHEY and CDR2 SVGAGI. CDR3 length: 11 residues. Between the trimmed V and J ends, which lost 2 bases and 7 bases, there was a span of 5 bases. The CDR3 loop reads CASSYGSEAFF. The CDR3 DNA is TGTGCCAGCAGTTACGGGAGTGAAGCTTTCTTT.

The CDR3 sequence is CASRLGVSQLSNQPQHF. The CDR3 nucleotides are TGTGCCAGCAGGCTCGGGGTCAGTCAACTGAGCAATCAGCCCCAGCATTTT. J is TRBJ1-5 and V is TRBV28; D ambiguous. Deletions cut 6 bases from V and 1 base from J, with 19 bases between. Germline V gene sequence: CDR1 MDHEN, CDR2 SYDVKM. The length of the CDR3 is 17 residues.

The genes are TRBV5-1 and TRBJ2-3; maybe TRBD1 (5 bases). The CDR3 is made up of 13 amino acids. V was clipped by 2 bases and J by 1 base, with 5 bases between them. Looked up from germline, CDR1 is SGHRS and CDR2 is YFSETQ. CDR3 amino acids: CASSLGGTDTQYF. In DNA, the CDR3 is TGCGCCAGCAGCTTAGGGGGCACAGATACGCAGTATTTT.

The genes are TRBV2 and TRBJ2-3, with unresolved D. This CDR3 contains 12 residues. Germline loops: CDR1 SNHLY, CDR2 FYNNEI. The V and J ends lost 5 bases and 1 base respectively, with 4 bases between them. This CDR3 reads CASSSGTDTQYF. CDR3 nucleotides: TGTGCCAGCAGTTCGGGCACAGATACGCAGTATTTT.

This clone was observed once. V gene TRBV5-1 combines with J gene TRBJ2-2; D perhaps matches TRBD1 (5 bases). The CDR3 runs 17 residues. Germline loops: CDR1 SGHRS, CDR2 YFSETQ. V lost 2 bases and J 0 bases, leaving 14 bases between the germline ends. CDR3 in DNA: TGCGCCAGCAGCTTAAAGGGGCAGAGGACGAACACCGGGGAGCTGTTTTTT. It codes for CASSLKGQRTNTGELFF.

The CDR3 reads CAWSITSGRTHEQYF. The CDR3 DNA sequence: TGTGCCTGGAGTATAACAAGCGGGAGGACCCACGAGCAGTACTTC. This rearrangement joins TRBV30 to TRBJ2-7; 9 bases match TRBD2. The CDR3 totals 15 residues. CDR1 and CDR2 from the germline V gene are GTSNPN and SVGIG (reference sequence). The trim removed 2 bases at V and 5 bases at J, leaving 10 bases unmatched. The full variable domain, with the rest looked up from reference TRBV30 and TRBJ2-7, is SQTIHQWPATLVQPVGSPLSLECTVEGTSNPNLYWYRQAAGRGLQLLFYSVGIGQISSEVPQNLSASRPQDRQFILSSKKLLLSDSGFYLCAWSITSGRTHEQYFGPGTRLTVT.

The genes are TRBV10-3 and TRBJ2-5, with 13 bases aligning to TRBD2. The CDR3 spans 14 residues. V lost 11 bases, J lost 2 bases, and 5 bases stayed unmatched. CDR1 is ENHRY and CDR2 is SYGVKD in the germline V gene. CDR3 coding DNA: TGTGCCTCCGGGACTAGCGGGGCGCAAGAGACCCAGTACTTC. Residues: CASGTSGAQETQYF.